Listed here are 19 T cell receptor beta chains from one sample, sequenced in a study of OX40 agonist ivuxolimab in advanced cancers. Profiling relied on immunoSEQ multiplex PCR, and the TCRdb table lists in-frame clones only, not all of them. The sample comprises about 40,000 clones, 85% to 90% of which are singletons, and 9.5% to 15% rests with the top ten. The starting material was CD4+ or CD8+ T cells sorted from blood, obtained in a trial of the OX40 agonist ivuxolimab. These receptors were collected from an adult with an advanced solid tumor such as melanoma, head and neck, liver or kidney cancer.

The chain joins TRBV7-9 to TRBJ1-1; no clear D. The length of the CDR3 is 12 residues. V was shortened by 2 bases and J by 4 bases, with 5 bases between the two germline ends. Germline assignment: CDR1 SEHNR and CDR2 FQNEAQ (reference sequence). The CDR3 region is CASSLYGTEAFF. Written as DNA, the CDR3 is TGTGCCAGCAGCTTATATGGCACTGAAGCTTTCTTT.

This chain uses TRBV4-2 with TRBJ2-5, with TRBD2 as a possible D gene (6 bases). V was cut by 5 bases and J by 2 bases, with 15 bases left in between. Per germline, CDR1 LGHNA and CDR2 YNFKEQ. The CDR3 is 15 amino acids. The CDR3 DNA follows: TGTGCCAGCAGCTGGGGGACTCTCAAACAAGAGACCCAGTACTTC. This sequence encodes CASSWGTLKQETQYF.

This chain links TRBV30 with TRBJ1-1, with 10 bases aligning to TRBD1. The CDR3 has 14 amino acids. J gave up 3 bases and V 2 bases, and 3 bases lay outside the gene matches. In germline, CDR1 is GTSNPN, CDR2 SVGIG (reference sequence). The CDR3 here is CAWSTGTGDTEAFF. The CDR3 DNA reads as TGTGCCTGGAGTACCGGGACAGGGGACACTGAAGCTTTCTTT.

The chain links TRBV5-1 to TRBJ2-3, with D possibly being TRBD1 or TRBD2 (8 bases each). V was pared by 3 bases and J by 1 base, with 15 bases between. The CDR3 runs to 16 residues. Germline V gives CDR1 SGHRS, CDR2 YFSETQ. The CDR3: CASSSGGTGRTDTQYF. In nucleotides, the CDR3 is TGCGCCAGCAGCTCGGGAGGGACAGGACGCACAGATACGCAGTATTTT. The variable domain in full, with the rest retrieved from reference TRBV5-1 and TRBJ2-3, is KAGVTQTPRYLIKTRGQQVTLSCSPISGHRSVSWYQQTPGQGLQFLFEYFSETQRNKGNFPGRFSGRQFSNSRSEMNVSTLELGDSALYLCASSSGGTGRTDTQYFGPGTRLTVL.

The count of this clone is one. The chain carries TRBV7-2 and TRBJ1-2; D uncertain. The CDR3 extends over 12 amino acids. Deletions cut 2 bases from V and 8 bases from J, with 9 bases between. The germline V gene encodes CDR1 SGHTA and CDR2 FQGNSA. The chain's CDR3 is CASSLFPSGYTF. CDR3 nucleotide sequence: TGTGCCAGCAGCTTATTTCCATCCGGCTACACCTTC.

V usage is TRBV5-6 and J usage is TRBJ1-2, with no clear D. The CDR3 runs 13 residues. Per the germline V gene, CDR1 is SGHDT and CDR2 is YYEEEE. V shed 2 bases and J shed 2 bases, with 7 bases lying between them. The CDR3 coding sequence is TGTGCCAGCAGCTTCGGGCTGAACTATGGCTACACCTTC. It translates to CASSFGLNYGYTF.

The rearrangement joins TRBV27 to TRBJ2-7; D possibly matches TRBD1 or TRBD2 (5 bases each). The CDR3 totals 13 residues. Trimming left V 5 bases short and J 3 bases short, with 11 bases between. In germline, CDR1 is MNHEY, CDR2 SMNVEV (reference sequence). The CDR3 bases are TGTGCCAGCAGTCCCGGGGCCTACTACGAGCAGTACTTC. Residues: CASSPGAYYEQYF.

CDR3 amino acids: CASKLRGLAEAFF. DNA for the CDR3: TGCGCCAGCAAGTTGAGAGGGCTCGCTGAAGCTTTCTTT. The V gene is TRBV5-1, the J gene TRBJ1-1; D unresolved. Germline assignment: CDR1 SGHRS and CDR2 YFSETQ. This CDR3 region has 13 residues. The V end was cut by 6 bases, the J end by 6 bases, with 15 bases between.

This chain joins TRBV27 and TRBJ2-4, with a tentative D call TRBD1 (5 bases). This CDR3 comprises 17 residues. Germline V gene sequence: CDR1 MNHEY, CDR2 SMNVEV (reference sequence). V lost 2 bases to trimming and J lost 0 bases, with 14 bases between them. CDR3 sequence reads: CASSLGHPTVAKNIQYF. DNA for the CDR3: TGTGCCAGCAGTTTAGGACATCCAACTGTAGCCAAAAACATTCAGTACTTC.

The V and J genes are TRBV19 and TRBJ1-1; D is unclear. This CDR3 spans 13 amino acids. V was clipped by 1 base and J by 5 bases, with 8 bases between them. Germline CDR1 is LNHDA and CDR2 is SQIVND (reference sequence). Written as DNA, the CDR3 is TGTGCCAGTAGTATAGGAACCTGGACTGAAGCTTTCTTT. Encoded protein: CASSIGTWTEAFF.

This clone was seen once. The V call is TRBV11-2, the J call TRBJ1-1; 10 bases align to TRBD1. Germline CDR1 reads SGHAT; CDR2 reads FQNNGV. This CDR3 spans 17 amino acids. The J segment lost 0 bases and the V segment lost 5 bases, leaving 9 bases of the junction unmatched. CDR3 coding DNA: TGTGCCAGCAGCATCGGACAGGGGGGGCAAGTGAACACTGAAGCTTTCTTT. Translation gives CASSIGQGGQVNTEAFF.

V gene TRBV15 combines with J gene TRBJ1-4; D may be TRBD1 (6 bases). There are 15 residues in the CDR3. From germline, CDR1 is LNHNV and CDR2 YYDKDF (reference sequence). Between the trimmed V and J ends, which lost 5 bases and 0 bases, there was a span of 10 bases. CDR3 loop: CATSGYRATNEKLFF. CDR3 bases: TGTGCCACCAGCGGGTACAGGGCAACTAATGAAAAACTGTTTTTT.

The CDR3 DNA is TGTGCCAGCAGCTTAGGGAGCGGGAGCTCCTACGAGCAGTACTTC. Its translation is CASSLGSGSSYEQYF. The V gene is TRBV7-2, the J gene TRBJ2-5; 8 nucleotides match TRBD2. The DNA end is a closer match to TRBJ2-7, so the J assignment may be wrong. Germline assignment: CDR1 SGHTA and CDR2 FQGNSA. CDR3 length: 15 residues.

V is TRBV6-1 and J is TRBJ2-1, with a tentative D call TRBD1 (6 bases). The V gene lost 6 bases and the J gene lost 3 bases, with 6 bases spanning the gap. This CDR3 contains 12 residues. Germline CDR1 reads MNHNS; CDR2 reads SASEGT. The CDR3 loop is CASRDSYNEQFF. The CDR3 bases are TGTGCCAGCAGGGACAGCTACAATGAGCAGTTCTTC.

The V gene is TRBV5-1, the J gene TRBJ2-3; 7 bases line up with TRBD2. The junction had 7 bases not matched to a gene; V was cut back by 7 bases and J by 2 bases. The CDR3 extends over 14 amino acids. Germline V gene sequence: CDR1 SGHRS, CDR2 YFSETQ. This CDR3 is CASSSGGDTDTQYF. DNA of the CDR3: TGCGCCAGCTCTTCGGGGGGAGACACAGATACGCAGTATTTT.

This sequence joins TRBV30 and TRBJ2-7; D gene ambiguous. V lost 3 bases and J 7 bases, leaving 10 bases between the germline ends. The CDR3 extends over 11 amino acids. CDR1 and CDR2 (germline): GTSNPN, SVGIG (reference sequence). The CDR3 region has the DNA TGTGCCTGGAGCCCCTCCAGAGAGCAGTACTTC. This encodes CAWSPSREQYF.

This CDR3 is CASSFKLTGGTEAFF. In nucleotides, the CDR3 is TGTGCCAGCAGCTTCAAGTTAACAGGGGGCACTGAAGCTTTCTTT. This chain uses TRBV7-9 with TRBJ1-1, with 8 positions matching TRBD1. V shed 3 bases, J shed 4 bases, and the junction held 7 bases outside the gene matches. The CDR3 runs to 15 residues. In germline, CDR1 is SEHNR, CDR2 FQNEAQ (reference sequence). The full variable domain, its missing parts supplied by reference TRBV7-9 and TRBJ1-1, is DTGVSQNPRHKITKRGQNVTFRCDPISEHNRLYWYRQTLGQGPEFLTYFQNEAQLEKSRLLSDRFSAERPKGSFSTLEIQRTEQGDSAMYLCASSFKLTGGTEAFFGQGTRLTVV.

V is TRBV18 and J is TRBJ2-7; unclear D gene. V lost 5 bases and J lost 1, with 9 bases in between. Germline V CDR1 and CDR2: KGHSH, LQKENI. This CDR3 is built from 13 residues. In nucleotides, the CDR3 is TGTGCCAGCTCATATCCGAGTTCCTACGAGCAGTACTTC. This sequence encodes CASSYPSSYEQYF.

A note on this clone: A junction end diverges from the germline sequence, so it may reflect a read error. V gene TRBV10-3 combines with J gene TRBJ1-3; D is possibly TRBD1 (5 bases). Germline CDR1 is ENHRY and CDR2 is SYGVKD. This CDR3 has 16 residues. Here the CDR3 DNA reads TGTGCCAGCAGTCTACAGGTATTCTCCGCTGGAAACACCATATATTTT. Translated: CASSLQVFSAGNTIYF.